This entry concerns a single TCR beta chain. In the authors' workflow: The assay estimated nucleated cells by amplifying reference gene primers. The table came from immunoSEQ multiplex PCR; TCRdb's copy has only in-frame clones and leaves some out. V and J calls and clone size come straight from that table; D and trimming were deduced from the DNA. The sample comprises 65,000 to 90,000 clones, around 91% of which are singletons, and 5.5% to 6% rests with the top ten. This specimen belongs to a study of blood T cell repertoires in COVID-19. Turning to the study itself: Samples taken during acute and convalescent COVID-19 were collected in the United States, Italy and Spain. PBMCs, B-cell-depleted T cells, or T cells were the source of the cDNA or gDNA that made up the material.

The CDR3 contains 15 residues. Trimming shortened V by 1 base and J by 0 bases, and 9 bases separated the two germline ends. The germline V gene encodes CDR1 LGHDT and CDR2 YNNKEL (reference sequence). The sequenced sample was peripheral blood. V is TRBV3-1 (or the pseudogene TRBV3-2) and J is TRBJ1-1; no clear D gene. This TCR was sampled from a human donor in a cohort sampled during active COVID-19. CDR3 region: CASSQGEGLNTEAFF. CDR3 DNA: TGTGCCAGCAGCCAAGGGGAGGGCCTGAACACTGAAGCTTTCTTT.